This TCR beta chain is from a study of cytomegalovirus exposure and HLA in healthy donors. 60 Vbeta and 13 Jbeta primers were used in PCR. This table comes from immunoSEQ multiplex PCR, and its TCRdb copy is limited to in-frame clones, with some not included. The table records about 180,000 clones, 76% of them present only once. The CDR3 sequence is 14 residues long. CDR1 is SGHTA, CDR2 FQGNSA, per germline. V lost 7 bases and J lost 2, with 14 bases in between. The source material was PBMCs. This sequence originates from a man between 18 and 29 years old in good health and CMV-seronegative. The genes are TRBV7-2 and TRBJ2-5, with D maybe TRBD2 (5 bases). The CDR3 DNA follows: TGTGCCAGCACCCGGGATGTGGTACAAGAGACCCAGTACTTC. Encoded protein: CASTRDVVQETQYF.